Below are 8 T cell receptor beta chains sequenced from a single sample in a study of beta chain features in type 1 diabetes. Their antigen targets remain unknown. The whole isolated RNA underwent reverse transcription, so sequencing captured expressed TCRB transcripts. Sequencing was performed with immunoSEQ multiplex PCR; in TCRdb, only in-frame clones are kept and a portion is missing. The data show hundreds of thousands of clones, over 12% seen once. Findings and limits, study-wide: For Type 1 diabetes patients, all four CD4+ subsets carried TCRB CDR3s that were moderately but significantly shorter.

The source material was naive CD4+ T cells from blood. The receptors originated from a man in his late teens or twenties with type 1 diabetes.

This clone was observed a few times. This sequence joins TRBV19 and TRBJ2-7; 8 bases fit TRBD2. CDR3 length equals 14 residues. Germline CDR1 is LNHDA and CDR2 is SQIVND (reference sequence). V was clipped by 4 bases and J by 4 bases; unmatched bases: 6. In nucleotides, the CDR3 is TGTGCCAGTAGTAACCCGGGAGGGAAATACGAGCAGTACTTC. This translates into CASSNPGGKYEQYF.

The chain has TRBV7-3 and TRBJ1-1; D is possibly TRBD1 (5 bases). Germline CDR1 and CDR2: SGHTA and FQGTGA. The ends were cut back, 2 bases at V and 5 bases at J, with 21 bases in the middle. The CDR3 has 17 amino acids. CDR3 sequence reads: CASSLSGTPYAGTEAFF. In DNA form, the CDR3 reads TGTGCCAGCAGCTTATCAGGGACTCCCTACGCGGGAACTGAAGCTTTCTTT.

This clone has only a few counts. J is TRBJ2-7 and V is TRBV9, with a weak D call TRBD2 (5 bases). V was cut by 0 bases and J by 7 bases, with 11 bases left in between. The CDR3 totals 13 residues. The germline V gene has CDR1 SGDLS and CDR2 YYNGEE. The CDR3 reads CASSVDVEGEQYF. CDR3 sequence (DNA): TGTGCCAGCAGCGTAGACGTTGAGGGAGAGCAGTACTTC.

The chain links TRBV4-3 to TRBJ1-2; possible D gene TRBD1, 5 bases. The germline V gene has CDR1 LGHNA and CDR2 YSLEER. The ends were cut back, 0 bases at V and 5 bases at J, with 7 bases in the middle. The CDR3 extends over 13 amino acids. This CDR3 is CASSQERGYGYTF. In DNA, the CDR3 is TGCGCCAGCAGCCAAGAGAGGGGATATGGCTACACCTTC.

The CDR3, as DNA: TGTGCCAGTAGCCCGGGAAATTCTGGAAACACCATATATTTT. The encoded protein is CASSPGNSGNTIYF. This chain uses TRBV19 with TRBJ1-3; D is undetermined. The V end was cut by 6 bases, the J end by 1 base, with 10 bases between. The CDR3 length is 14 residues. In germline, CDR1 is LNHDA, CDR2 SQIVND (reference sequence).

This clone was counted a few times. The CDR3 loop reads CASSHRQGRAYGYTF. The CDR3, as DNA: TGTGCCAGCAGTCACCGACAGGGGCGGGCCTATGGCTACACCTTC. The genes are TRBV5-6 and TRBJ1-2; 8 nucleotides match TRBD1. Per the germline V gene, CDR1 is SGHDT and CDR2 is YYEEEE. V lost 5 bases, J lost 4 bases, and 10 bases stayed unmatched. CDR3 length equals 15 residues. The variable domain in full, with the rest retrieved from reference TRBV5-6 and TRBJ1-2, is DAGVTQSPTHLIKTRGQQVTLRCSPKSGHDTVSWYQQALGQGPQFIFQYYEEEERQRGNFPDRFSGHQFPNYSSELNVNALLLGDSALYLCASSHRQGRAYGYTFGSGTRLTVV.

This clone was seen a handful of times. The CDR3 here is CASSEREESEQFF. The CDR3 nucleotides read TGTGCCAGCAGTGAGCGGGAGGAGTCTGAGCAGTTCTTC. This chain uses TRBV6-4 with TRBJ2-1; 8 bases align to TRBD2. Per the germline V gene, CDR1 is MRHNA and CDR2 is SNTAGT. V trimming: 3 bases; J trimming: 9 bases; junction bases outside the gene matches: 4. This CDR3 comprises 13 residues.

The chain is built from TRBV30 and TRBJ2-5; no reliable D call. TRBJ2-7 explains the end of the DNA better; the J call may be wrong. The CDR3 totals 12 residues. Germline loops: CDR1 GTSNPN, CDR2 SVGIG (reference sequence). The CDR3: CAWTKSAYEQYF. CDR3 DNA: TGTGCCTGGACCAAATCAGCCTACGAGCAGTACTTC.